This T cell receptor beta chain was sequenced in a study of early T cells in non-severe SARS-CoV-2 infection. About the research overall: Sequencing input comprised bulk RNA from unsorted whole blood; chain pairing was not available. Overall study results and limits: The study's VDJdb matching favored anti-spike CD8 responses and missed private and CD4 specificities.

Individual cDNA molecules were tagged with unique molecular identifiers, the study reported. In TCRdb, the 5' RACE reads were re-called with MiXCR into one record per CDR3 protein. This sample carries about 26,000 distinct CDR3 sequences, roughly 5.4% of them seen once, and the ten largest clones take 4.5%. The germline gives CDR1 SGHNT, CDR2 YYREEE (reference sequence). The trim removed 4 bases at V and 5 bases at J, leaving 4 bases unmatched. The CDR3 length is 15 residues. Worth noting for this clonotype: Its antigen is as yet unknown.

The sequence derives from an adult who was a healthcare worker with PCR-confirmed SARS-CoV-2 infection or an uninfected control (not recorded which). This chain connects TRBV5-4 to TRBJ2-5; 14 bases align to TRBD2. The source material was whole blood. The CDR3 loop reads CASSEGLAGVETQYF. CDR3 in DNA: TGTGCCAGCAGCGAGGGACTAGCGGGAGTCGAGACCCAGTACTTC.